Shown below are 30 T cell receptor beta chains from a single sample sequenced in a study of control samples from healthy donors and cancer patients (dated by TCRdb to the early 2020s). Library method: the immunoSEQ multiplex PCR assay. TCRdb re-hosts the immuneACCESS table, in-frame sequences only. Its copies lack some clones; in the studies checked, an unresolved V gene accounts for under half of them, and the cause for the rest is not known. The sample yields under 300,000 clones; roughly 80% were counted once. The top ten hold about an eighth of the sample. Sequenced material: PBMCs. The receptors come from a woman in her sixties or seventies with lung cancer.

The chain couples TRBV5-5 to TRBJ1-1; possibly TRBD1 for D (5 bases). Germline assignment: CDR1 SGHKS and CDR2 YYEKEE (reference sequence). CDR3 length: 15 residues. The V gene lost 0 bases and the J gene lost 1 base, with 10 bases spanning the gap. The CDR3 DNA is TGTGCCAGCAGCTTGGTTGGGGGATGGAACACTGAAGCTTTCTTT. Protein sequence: CASSLVGGWNTEAFF.

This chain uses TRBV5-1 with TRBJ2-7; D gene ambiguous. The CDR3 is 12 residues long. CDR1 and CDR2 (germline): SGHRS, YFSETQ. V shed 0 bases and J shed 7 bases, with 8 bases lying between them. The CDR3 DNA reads TGCGCCAGCAGCTTGGATTGGGGAGAGCAGTACTTC. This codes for CASSLDWGEQYF. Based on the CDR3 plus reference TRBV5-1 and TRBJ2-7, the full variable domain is KAGVTQTPRYLIKTRGQQVTLSCSPISGHRSVSWYQQTPGQGLQFLFEYFSETQRNKGNFPGRFSGRQFSNSRSEMNVSTLELGDSALYLCASSLDWGEQYFGPGTRLTVT.

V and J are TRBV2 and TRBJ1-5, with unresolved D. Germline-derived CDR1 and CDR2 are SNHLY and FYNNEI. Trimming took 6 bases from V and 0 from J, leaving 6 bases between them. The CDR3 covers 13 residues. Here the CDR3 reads CASSPDSNQPQHF. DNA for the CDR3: TGTGCCAGCAGCCCAGATAGCAATCAGCCCCAGCATTTT.

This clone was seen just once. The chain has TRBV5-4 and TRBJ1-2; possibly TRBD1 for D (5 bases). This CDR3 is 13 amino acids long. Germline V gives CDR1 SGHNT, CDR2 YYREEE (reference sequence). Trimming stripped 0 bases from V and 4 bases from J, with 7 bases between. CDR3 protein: CASSLAGGYGYTF. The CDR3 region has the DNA TGTGCCAGCAGCTTGGCGGGGGGCTATGGCTACACCTTC.

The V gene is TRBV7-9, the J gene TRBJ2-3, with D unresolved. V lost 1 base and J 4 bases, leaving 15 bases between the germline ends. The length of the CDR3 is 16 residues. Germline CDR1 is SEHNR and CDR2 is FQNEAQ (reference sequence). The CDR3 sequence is CASSLGNGPKADTQYF. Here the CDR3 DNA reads TGTGCCAGCAGCTTAGGGAACGGGCCTAAGGCAGATACGCAGTATTTT.

This CDR3 is CASRAGTGGPDGYTF. As DNA, the CDR3 is TGTGCCAGCAGGGCCGGGACAGGGGGCCCCGATGGCTACACCTTC. The chain links TRBV5-4 to TRBJ1-2, with 12 bases identical to TRBD1. The CDR3 spans 15 residues. CDR1 and CDR2 (germline): SGHNT, YYREEE (reference sequence). With 5 bases clipped from V and 6 bases from J, the junction kept 8 bases outside the gene matches.

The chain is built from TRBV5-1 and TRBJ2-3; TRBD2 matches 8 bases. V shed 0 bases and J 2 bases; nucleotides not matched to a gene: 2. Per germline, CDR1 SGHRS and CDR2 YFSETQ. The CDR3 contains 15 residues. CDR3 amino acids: CASSLVGLVTDTQYF. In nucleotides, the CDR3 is TGCGCCAGCAGCTTGGTGGGACTAGTCACAGATACGCAGTATTTT.

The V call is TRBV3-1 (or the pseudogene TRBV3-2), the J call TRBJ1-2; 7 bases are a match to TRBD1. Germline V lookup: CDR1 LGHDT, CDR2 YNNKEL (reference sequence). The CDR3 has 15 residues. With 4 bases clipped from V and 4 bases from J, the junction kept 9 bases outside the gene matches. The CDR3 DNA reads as TGTGCCAGCAGCCCCGAGGGGGCAGCTATCTATGGCTACACCTTC. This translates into CASSPEGAAIYGYTF.

CDR3 loop: CAMGRGDGYSYEQYF. As DNA, the CDR3 is TGTGCCATGGGACGAGGGGATGGATACTCCTACGAGCAGTACTTC. This rearrangement joins TRBV10-3 to TRBJ2-7; D is perhaps TRBD1 or TRBD2 (5 bases each). The length of the CDR3 is 15 residues. Germline CDR1 ENHRY, CDR2 SYGVKD. Deletions cut 9 bases from V and 0 bases from J, with 18 bases between.

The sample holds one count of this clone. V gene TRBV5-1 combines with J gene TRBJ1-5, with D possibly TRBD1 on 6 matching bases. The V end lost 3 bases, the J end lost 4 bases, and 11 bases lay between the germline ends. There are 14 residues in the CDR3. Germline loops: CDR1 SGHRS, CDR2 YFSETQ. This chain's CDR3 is CASSSQGWNQPQHF. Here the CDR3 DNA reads TGCGCCAGCAGCTCCCAGGGGTGGAATCAGCCCCAGCATTTT. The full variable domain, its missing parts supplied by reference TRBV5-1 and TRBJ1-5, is KAGVTQTPRYLIKTRGQQVTLSCSPISGHRSVSWYQQTPGQGLQFLFEYFSETQRNKGNFPGRFSGRQFSNSRSEMNVSTLELGDSALYLCASSSQGWNQPQHFGDGTRLSIL.

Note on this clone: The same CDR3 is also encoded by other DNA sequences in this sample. CDR3 amino acids: CASSRTGGNTEAFF. As DNA, the CDR3 is TGTGCCAGCAGCCGGACAGGGGGGAACACTGAAGCTTTCTTT. The chain links TRBV3-1 (or the pseudogene TRBV3-2) to TRBJ1-1; 10 bases map to TRBD1. Trimming at V came to 4 bases and at J to 1 base, leaving 0 bases not matched to a gene. Germline V lookup: CDR1 LGHDT, CDR2 YNNKEL (reference sequence). The CDR3 extends over 14 amino acids.

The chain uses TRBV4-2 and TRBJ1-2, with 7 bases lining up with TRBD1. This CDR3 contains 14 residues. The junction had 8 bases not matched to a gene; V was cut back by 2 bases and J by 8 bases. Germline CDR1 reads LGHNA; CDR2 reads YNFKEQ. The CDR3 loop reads CASSQPDRVGGYTF. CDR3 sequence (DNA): TGTGCCAGCAGCCAACCCGACAGGGTAGGAGGCTACACCTTC.

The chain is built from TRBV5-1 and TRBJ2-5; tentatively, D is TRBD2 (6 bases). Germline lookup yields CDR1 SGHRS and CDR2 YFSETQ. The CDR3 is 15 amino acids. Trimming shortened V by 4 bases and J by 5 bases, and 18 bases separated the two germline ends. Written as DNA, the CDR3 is TGCGCCAGCAGCCCGCGGGGTGTCGCCGGGGAGACCCAGTACTTC. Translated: CASSPRGVAGETQYF.

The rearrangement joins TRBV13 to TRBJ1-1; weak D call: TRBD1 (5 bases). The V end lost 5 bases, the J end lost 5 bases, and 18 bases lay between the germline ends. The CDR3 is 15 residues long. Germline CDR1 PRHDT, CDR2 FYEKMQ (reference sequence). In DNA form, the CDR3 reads TGTGCCAGCAGCACCAAGGGACGGGGGGGAACTGAAGCTTTCTTT. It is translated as CASSTKGRGGTEAFF.

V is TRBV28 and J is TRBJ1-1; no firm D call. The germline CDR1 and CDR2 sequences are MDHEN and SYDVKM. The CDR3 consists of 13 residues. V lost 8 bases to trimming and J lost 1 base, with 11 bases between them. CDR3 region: CASSPHPNTEAFF. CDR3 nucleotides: TGTGCCAGCTCCCCGCACCCGAACACTGAAGCTTTCTTT.

CDR3 DNA sequence: TGCGCCAGCAGCACCGCCCGGGAGACAGATACGCAGTATTTT. Encoded protein: CASSTARETDTQYF. V and J are TRBV5-1 and TRBJ2-3; D is possibly TRBD2 (6 bases). This CDR3 has 14 amino acids. The germline CDR1 and CDR2 sequences are SGHRS and YFSETQ. Trimming removed 4 bases from V and 3 bases from J, with 12 bases in between.

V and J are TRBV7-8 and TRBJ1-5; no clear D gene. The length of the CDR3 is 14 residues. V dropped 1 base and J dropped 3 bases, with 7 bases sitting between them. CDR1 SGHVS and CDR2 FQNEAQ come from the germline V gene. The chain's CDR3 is CASSLGSYNQPQHF. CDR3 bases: TGTGCCAGCAGCTTAGGAAGCTACAATCAGCCCCAGCATTTT. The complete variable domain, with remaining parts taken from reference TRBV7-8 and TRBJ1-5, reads GAGVSQSPRYKVAKRGQDVALRCDPISGHVSLFWYQQALGQGPEFLTYFQNEAQLDKSGLPSDRFFAERPEGSVSTLKIQRTQQEDSAVYLCASSLGSYNQPQHFGDGTRLSIL.

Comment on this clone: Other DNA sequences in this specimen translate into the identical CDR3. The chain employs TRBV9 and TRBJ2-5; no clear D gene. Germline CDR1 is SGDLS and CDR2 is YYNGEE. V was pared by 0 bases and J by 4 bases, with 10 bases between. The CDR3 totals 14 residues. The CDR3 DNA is TGTGCCAGCAGCGTAGGGGTAGCAGGAGAGACCCAGTACTTC. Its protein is CASSVGVAGETQYF.

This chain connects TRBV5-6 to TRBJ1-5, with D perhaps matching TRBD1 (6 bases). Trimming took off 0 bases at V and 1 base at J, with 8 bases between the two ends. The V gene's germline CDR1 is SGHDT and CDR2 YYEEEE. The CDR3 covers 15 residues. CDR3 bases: TGTGCCAGCAGCTTGGGCGACAGGAGCAATCAGCCCCAGCATTTT. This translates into CASSLGDRSNQPQHF.

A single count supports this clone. In nucleotides, the CDR3 is TGTGCCAGCAGTTTAGGTGGGACAGATCAGCCCCAGCATTTT. This gives the protein CASSLGGTDQPQHF. The rearrangement uses TRBV27 and TRBJ1-5; TRBD1 matches at 7 bases. The germline V gene encodes CDR1 MNHEY and CDR2 SMNVEV (reference sequence). Germline trimming cut 2 bases from V and 5 bases from J; bases unmatched to any gene: 3. The CDR3 consists of 14 residues.

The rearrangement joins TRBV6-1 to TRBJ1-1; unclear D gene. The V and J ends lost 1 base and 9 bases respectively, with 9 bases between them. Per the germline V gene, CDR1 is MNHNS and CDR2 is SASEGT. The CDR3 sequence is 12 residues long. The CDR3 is CASSEVENQAFF. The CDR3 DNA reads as TGTGCCAGCAGTGAAGTTGAGAACCAAGCTTTCTTT.

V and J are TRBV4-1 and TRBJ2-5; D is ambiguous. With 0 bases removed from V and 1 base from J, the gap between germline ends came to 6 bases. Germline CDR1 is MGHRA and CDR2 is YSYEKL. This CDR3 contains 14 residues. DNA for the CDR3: TGCGCCAGCAGCCAAGATGGCACCCAAGAGACCCAGTACTTC. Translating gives CASSQDGTQETQYF.

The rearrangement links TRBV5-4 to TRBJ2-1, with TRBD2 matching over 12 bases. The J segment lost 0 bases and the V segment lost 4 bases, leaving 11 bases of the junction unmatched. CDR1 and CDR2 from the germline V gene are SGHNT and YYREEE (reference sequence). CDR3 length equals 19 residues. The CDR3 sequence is CASSGSTSGSIFSYNEQFF. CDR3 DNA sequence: TGTGCCAGCAGCGGATCGACTAGCGGGAGCATTTTCTCCTACAATGAGCAGTTCTTC. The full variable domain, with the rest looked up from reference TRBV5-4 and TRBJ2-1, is ETGVTQSPTHLIKTRGQQVTLRCSSQSGHNTVSWYQQALGQGPQFIFQYYREEENGRGNFPPRFSGLQFPNYSSELNVNALELDDSALYLCASSGSTSGSIFSYNEQFFGPGTRLTVL.

CDR3: CASSLDRGAGELFF. CDR3 coding DNA: TGTGCCAGCAGCTTAGACAGGGGCGCCGGGGAGCTGTTTTTT. The V and J genes are TRBV11-2 and TRBJ2-2; D is possibly TRBD1 (6 bases). The CDR3 covers 14 residues. Between the trimmed V and J ends, which lost 0 bases and 6 bases, there was a span of 8 bases. Germline V CDR1 and CDR2: SGHAT, FQNNGV. Based on the CDR3 plus reference TRBV11-2 and TRBJ2-2, the full variable domain is EAGVAQSPRYKIIEKRQSVAFWCNPISGHATLYWYQQILGQGPKLLIQFQNNGVVDDSQLPKDRFSAERLKGVDSTLKIQPAKLEDSAVYLCASSLDRGAGELFFGEGSRLTVL.

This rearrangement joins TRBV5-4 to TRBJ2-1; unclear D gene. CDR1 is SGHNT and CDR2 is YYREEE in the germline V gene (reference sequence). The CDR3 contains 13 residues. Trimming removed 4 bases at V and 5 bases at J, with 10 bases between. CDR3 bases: TGTGCCAGCAGCACCGTGACCGACAATGAGCAGTTCTTC. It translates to CASSTVTDNEQFF.

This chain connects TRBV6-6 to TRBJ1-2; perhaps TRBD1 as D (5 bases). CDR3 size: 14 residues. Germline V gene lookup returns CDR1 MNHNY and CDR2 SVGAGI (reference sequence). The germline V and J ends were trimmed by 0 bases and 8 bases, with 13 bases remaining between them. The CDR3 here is CASSYSRGWDGYTF. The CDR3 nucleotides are TGTGCCAGCAGTTACTCGAGAGGGTGGGACGGCTACACCTTC.

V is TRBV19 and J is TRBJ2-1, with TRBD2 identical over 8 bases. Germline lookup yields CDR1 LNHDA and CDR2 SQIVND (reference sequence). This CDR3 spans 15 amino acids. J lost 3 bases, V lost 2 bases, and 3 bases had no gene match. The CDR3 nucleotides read TGTGCCAGTAGTATAATAACTAGCGGCTACAATGAGCAGTTCTTC. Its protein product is CASSIITSGYNEQFF.

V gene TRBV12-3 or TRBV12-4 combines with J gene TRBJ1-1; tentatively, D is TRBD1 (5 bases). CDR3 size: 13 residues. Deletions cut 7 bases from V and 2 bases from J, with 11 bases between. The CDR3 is CASKRDFNTEAFF. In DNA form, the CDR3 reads TGTGCCAGCAAGAGGGACTTCAACACTGAAGCTTTCTTT.

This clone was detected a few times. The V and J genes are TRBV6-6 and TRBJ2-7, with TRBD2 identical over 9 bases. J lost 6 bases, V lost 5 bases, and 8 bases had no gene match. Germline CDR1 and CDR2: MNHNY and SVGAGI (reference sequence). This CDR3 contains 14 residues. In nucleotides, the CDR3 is TGTGCCAGCAGTATAGTAGCGGGAGAGCGCGAGCAGTACTTC. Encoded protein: CASSIVAGEREQYF.

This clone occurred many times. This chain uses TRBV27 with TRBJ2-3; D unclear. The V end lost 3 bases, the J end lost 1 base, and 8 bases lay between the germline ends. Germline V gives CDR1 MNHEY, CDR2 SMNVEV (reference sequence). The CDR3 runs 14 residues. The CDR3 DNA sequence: TGTGCCAGCAGTTTTAGCCTCGGCACAGATACGCAGTATTTT. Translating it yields CASSFSLGTDTQYF.